Below are 21 T cell receptor beta chains sequenced from a single sample in a study of graft-versus-host responses after intestinal transplantation. Here immunoSEQ multiplex PCR was the method, and the copy in TCRdb shows in-frame clones only, minus some. The repertoire includes more than 20,000 clones, 75% to 90% of them detected once, and 1.1% sits in the top ten. The source was PBMCs, collected 28 days after intestinal transplant. Every receptor here comes from a human patient who received an intestinal transplant, so some T cells may come from the graft donor.

CDR3 sequence (DNA): TGTGCCAGCGGATTAAGGGGCGGAAATGAGCAGTTCTTC. Translated, it gives CASGLRGGNEQFF. J is TRBJ2-1 and V is TRBV6-6; TRBD1 might be the D (5 bases). The CDR3 is 13 residues long. Germline V CDR1 and CDR2: MNHNY, SVGAGI (reference sequence). Trimming took 8 bases from V and 7 from J, leaving 15 bases between them.

This clone was observed a few times. This sequence joins TRBV27 and TRBJ2-5; TRBD2 aligns across 14 bases. From germline, CDR1 is MNHEY and CDR2 SMNVEV (reference sequence). This CDR3 comprises 15 residues. V dropped 6 bases and J dropped 5; count of bases not matched to a gene: 5. CDR3 residues: CASRGLAGAGETQYF. The DNA for the CDR3 is TGTGCCAGCAGGGGACTAGCGGGAGCCGGGGAGACCCAGTACTTC.

The chain recombines TRBV7-9 with TRBJ2-1; D tentatively fits TRBD1 or TRBD2 (5 bases each). Germline CDR1 SEHNR, CDR2 FQNEAQ (reference sequence). The V end lost 0 bases, the J end lost 6 bases, and 9 bases lay between the germline ends. The CDR3 totals 14 residues. This CDR3 reads CASSLALGGNEQFF. The CDR3 region has the DNA TGTGCCAGCAGCTTAGCGCTTGGGGGCAATGAGCAGTTCTTC.

The chain links TRBV6-1 to TRBJ2-7; 7 bases match TRBD1. Losses at the gene ends were 1 base for V and 1 base for J; bases not matched to a gene: 4. Germline assignment: CDR1 MNHNS and CDR2 SASEGT. The CDR3 is made up of 15 amino acids. CDR3 loop: CASSEVGQASYEQYF. CDR3 sequence (DNA): TGTGCCAGCAGTGAAGTTGGACAGGCTTCCTACGAGCAGTACTTC.

This chain links TRBV11-2 with TRBJ2-1; possible D gene TRBD2, 6 bases. The CDR3 length is 14 residues. V dropped 5 bases and J dropped 3 bases, with 11 bases sitting between them. CDR1 is SGHAT, CDR2 FQNNGV, per germline. The CDR3 DNA reads as TGTGCCAGCAGCCCGGGACTGAACTACAATGAGCAGTTCTTC. Translated: CASSPGLNYNEQFF.

The CDR3 DNA reads TGTGCCAGCAGTGACTCATTACCTGAAGCTTTCTTT. This codes for CASSDSLPEAFF. This sequence joins TRBV6-1 and TRBJ1-1, with D unclear. The CDR3 loop spans 12 amino acids. CDR1 and CDR2 (germline): MNHNS, SASEGT. V shed 3 bases and J shed 6 bases, with 8 bases lying between them.

The chain uses TRBV6-4 and TRBJ2-1; no reliable D call. CDR3 length: 16 residues. The V and J ends lost 2 bases and 12 bases respectively, with 23 bases between them. Per germline, CDR1 MRHNA and CDR2 SNTAGT. The CDR3 DNA follows: TGTGCCAGCAGTGACGCCGCGACCAACCCCGCTCGTGGGCAGTTCTTC. Protein sequence: CASSDAATNPARGQFF.

The chain carries TRBV5-1 and TRBJ2-3; D ambiguous. This CDR3 contains 14 residues. Germline CDR1 and CDR2: SGHRS and YFSETQ. Trimming cost V 0 bases and J 4 bases, with 9 bases left between them. The CDR3 region is CASSLGLSSDTQYF. CDR3 nucleotide sequence: TGCGCCAGCAGCTTGGGGCTGTCGTCAGATACGCAGTATTTT.

The gene calls are TRBV5-1 and TRBJ2-2; D remains unclear. Germline V gene data show CDR1 as SGHRS and CDR2 as YFSETQ. Between the trimmed V and J ends, which lost 4 bases and 7 bases, there was a span of 11 bases. CDR3 length: 13 amino acids. This chain's CDR3 is CASSPEIFGELFF. The CDR3 nucleotides are TGCGCCAGCAGCCCCGAAATATTCGGGGAGCTGTTTTTT.

The V gene is TRBV6-5, the J gene TRBJ1-2; no clear D. This CDR3 region has 13 residues. Trimming left V 7 bases short and J 7 bases short, with 16 bases between. CDR1 and CDR2 (germline): MNHEY, SVGAGI. The CDR3 loop reads CASTEEMLGGYTF. CDR3 in DNA: TGTGCCAGCACCGAGGAAATGTTGGGTGGCTACACCTTC.

This rearrangement joins TRBV2 to TRBJ2-1; 8 nucleotides align to TRBD2. The trim removed 2 bases at V and 4 bases at J, leaving 7 bases unmatched. CDR1 is SNHLY, CDR2 FYNNEI, per germline. The CDR3 runs 16 residues. The CDR3 spells CASSESSGSHYNEQFF. DNA for the CDR3: TGTGCCAGCAGTGAATCTAGCGGGTCCCATTACAATGAGCAGTTCTTC.

The CDR3 DNA reads TGCGCCAGCAGCTTGGTAACGGGAAAGAGAGAGCAGTACTTC. Protein sequence: CASSLVTGKREQYF. The V and J genes are TRBV5-1 and TRBJ2-7, with D tentatively TRBD2 (5 bases). CDR1 and CDR2 (germline): SGHRS, YFSETQ. The V gene lost 0 bases and the J gene lost 7 bases, with 14 bases spanning the gap. The CDR3 contains 14 residues.

This clone was recorded only once. The chain links TRBV6-5 to TRBJ1-5; D unclear. The CDR3 sequence is 13 residues long. Germline V gives CDR1 MNHEY, CDR2 SVGAGI. The ends were cut back, 5 bases at V and 4 bases at J, with 9 bases in the middle. The CDR3 region has the DNA TGTGCCAGCAGTGAACAATCTAATCAGCCCCAGCATTTT. Its translation: CASSEQSNQPQHF.

The chain links TRBV28 to TRBJ1-2, with D hard to call. The CDR3 covers 12 residues. The germline V gene has CDR1 MDHEN and CDR2 SYDVKM. Trimming cost V 3 bases and J 5 bases, with 7 bases left between them. The CDR3 loop reads CASSFRTYGYTF. DNA for the CDR3: TGTGCCAGCAGTTTTAGGACTTATGGCTACACCTTC.

This clone was recorded only once. The CDR3 coding sequence is TGTGCCAGCAGTTACAGGGGGCGTCTAGCAGATACGCAGTATTTT. Translation gives CASSYRGRLADTQYF. The chain is built from TRBV6-5 and TRBJ2-3; 7 bases align to TRBD1. V gave up 2 bases and J gave up 4 bases; unmatched junction bases: 6. The germline CDR1 and CDR2 sequences are MNHEY and SVGAGI. CDR3 length equals 15 residues.

The J gene is TRBJ2-4, the V gene TRBV5-1; unclear D gene. The CDR3 contains 15 residues. Germline CDR1 is SGHRS and CDR2 is YFSETQ. V lost 2 bases and J lost 6, with 15 bases in between. The CDR3 DNA reads TGCGCCAGCAGCTTTATGAGGAACGCTAGAAACATTCAGTACTTC. The encoded protein is CASSFMRNARNIQYF.

The chain combines TRBV4-1 with TRBJ1-2; D is unresolved. Germline V lookup: CDR1 MGHRA, CDR2 YSYEKL. The CDR3 spans 14 residues. V dropped 0 bases and J dropped 3 bases, with 8 bases sitting between them. The CDR3 loop is CASSQDRDYYGYTF. The CDR3 DNA reads TGCGCCAGCAGCCAAGATAGAGACTACTATGGCTACACCTTC.

This chain uses TRBV6-1 with TRBJ2-1; a weak D match, TRBD2 (5 bases). Trimming removed 6 bases at V and 9 bases at J, with 12 bases between. The CDR3 contains 12 residues. Germline V gives CDR1 MNHNS, CDR2 SASEGT. The chain's CDR3 is CASRYNRGEQFF. The CDR3 bases are TGTGCCAGCAGATACAACCGGGGTGAGCAGTTCTTC.

The chain combines TRBV5-4 with TRBJ2-1, with D hard to call. V dropped 3 bases and J dropped 9 bases, with 10 bases sitting between them. Germline CDR1 is SGHNT and CDR2 is YYREEE (reference sequence). The CDR3 has 12 residues. The CDR3 protein is CASSYPSPEQFF. The CDR3 DNA sequence: TGTGCCAGCAGCTACCCTTCCCCTGAGCAGTTCTTC.

The chain has TRBV6-1 and TRBJ2-5, with unresolved D. Germline CDR1 and CDR2: MNHNS and SASEGT. Trimming stripped 4 bases from V and 0 bases from J, with 18 bases between. CDR3 size: 17 residues. CDR3 coding DNA: TGTGCCAGCAGTGTCGGATGGGGAAACCCGTACCAAGAGACCCAGTACTTC. Its protein product is CASSVGWGNPYQETQYF.

V gene TRBV11-1 combines with J gene TRBJ1-1; tentative D call: TRBD1 (6 bases). The CDR3 is 14 residues long. Trimming pared 1 base from V and 3 bases from J, leaving 9 bases between. Germline lookup yields CDR1 SGHAT and CDR2 FQDESV (reference sequence). CDR3 sequence: CASSLGTAYTEAFF. The DNA of the CDR3 is TGTGCCAGCAGCTTAGGGACAGCTTACACTGAAGCTTTCTTT.